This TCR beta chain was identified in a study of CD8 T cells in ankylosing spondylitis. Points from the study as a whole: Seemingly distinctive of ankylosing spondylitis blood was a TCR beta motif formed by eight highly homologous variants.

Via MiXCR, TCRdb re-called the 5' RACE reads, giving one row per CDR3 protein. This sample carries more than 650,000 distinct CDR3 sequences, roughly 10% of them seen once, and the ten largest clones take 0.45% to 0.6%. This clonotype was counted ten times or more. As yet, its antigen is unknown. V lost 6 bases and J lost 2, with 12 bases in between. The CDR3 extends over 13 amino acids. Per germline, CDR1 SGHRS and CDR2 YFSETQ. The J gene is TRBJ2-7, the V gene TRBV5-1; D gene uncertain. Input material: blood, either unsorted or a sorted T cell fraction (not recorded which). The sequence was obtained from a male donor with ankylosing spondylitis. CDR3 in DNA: TGCGCCAGCATGAGACCCGAAGCCTACGAGCAGTACTTC. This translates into CASMRPEAYEQYF. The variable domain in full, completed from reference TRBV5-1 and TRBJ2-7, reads KAGVTQTPRYLIKTRGQQVTLSCSPISGHRSVSWYQQTPGQGLQFLFEYFSETQRNKGNFPGRFSGRQFSNSRSEMNVSTLELGDSALYLCASMRPEAYEQYFGPGTRLTVT.